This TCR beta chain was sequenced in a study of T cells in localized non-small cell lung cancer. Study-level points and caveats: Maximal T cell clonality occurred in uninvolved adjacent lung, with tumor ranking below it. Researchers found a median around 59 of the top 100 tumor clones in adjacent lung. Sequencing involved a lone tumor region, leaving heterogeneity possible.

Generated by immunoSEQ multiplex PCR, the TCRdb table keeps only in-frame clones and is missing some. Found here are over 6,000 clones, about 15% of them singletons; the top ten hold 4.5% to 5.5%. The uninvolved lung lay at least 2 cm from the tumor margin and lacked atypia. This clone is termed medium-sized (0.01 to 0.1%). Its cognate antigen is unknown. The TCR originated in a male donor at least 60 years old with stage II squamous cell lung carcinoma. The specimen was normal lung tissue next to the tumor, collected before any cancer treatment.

As DNA, the CDR3 is TGTGCCAGCAGCGTAAGCCCCCAGCGTTCCTACAATGAGCAGTTCTTC. This gives the protein CASSVSPQRSYNEQFF. The V and J genes are TRBV9 and TRBJ2-1; unclear D gene. The CDR3 extends over 16 amino acids. Germline CDR1 SGDLS, CDR2 YYNGEE. V lost 1 base, J lost 1 base, and 12 bases lay in between.